One sample yielded the 3 T cell receptor beta chains listed below, sequenced in a study of T cell repertoires in cytomegalovirus infection. TCRdb recomputed calls from the reads with MiXCR, one row per CDR3 protein. The sample contains nearly 650,000 distinct CDR3 sequences, around 24% of which appear only once. The sequencing sample was made of CD8+ T cells from PBMCs. All receptors derive from a human donor in good health (CMV status not recorded). Some clones in this sample may be carry-over from other donors' samples.

This clonotype was observed a handful of times. V gene TRBV20-1 combines with J gene TRBJ1-2, with TRBD1 as a possible D gene (6 bases). Germline V gives CDR1 DFQATT, CDR2 SNEGSKA (reference sequence). V was clipped by 6 bases and J by 3 bases, with 8 bases between them. This CDR3 comprises 11 residues. CDR3 DNA sequence: TGCAGTGCGGGGGCAGACTATGGCTACACCTTC. This gives the protein CSAGADYGYTF.

The chain carries TRBV29-1 and TRBJ2-7, with D possibly being TRBD1 (6 bases). V lost 2 bases and J lost 2, with 16 bases in between. CDR1 is SQVTM, CDR2 ANQGSEA, per germline. CDR3 length: 15 amino acids. The chain's CDR3 is CSVELRDKLTYEQYF. CDR3 sequence (DNA): TGCAGCGTTGAATTAAGGGACAAACTTACCTACGAGCAGTACTTC.

This rearrangement joins TRBV6-2 or TRBV6-3 to TRBJ1-5; a weak D match, TRBD1 (5 bases). Germline V gene sequence: CDR1 MNHEY, CDR2 SVGEGT. V lost 8 bases to trimming and J lost 2 bases, with 19 bases between them. This CDR3 is built from 16 residues. DNA for the CDR3: TGTGCCAGCTCAGTTACGAGGGGAAATGGCAATCAGCCCCAGCATTTT. Protein sequence: CASSVTRGNGNQPQHF.